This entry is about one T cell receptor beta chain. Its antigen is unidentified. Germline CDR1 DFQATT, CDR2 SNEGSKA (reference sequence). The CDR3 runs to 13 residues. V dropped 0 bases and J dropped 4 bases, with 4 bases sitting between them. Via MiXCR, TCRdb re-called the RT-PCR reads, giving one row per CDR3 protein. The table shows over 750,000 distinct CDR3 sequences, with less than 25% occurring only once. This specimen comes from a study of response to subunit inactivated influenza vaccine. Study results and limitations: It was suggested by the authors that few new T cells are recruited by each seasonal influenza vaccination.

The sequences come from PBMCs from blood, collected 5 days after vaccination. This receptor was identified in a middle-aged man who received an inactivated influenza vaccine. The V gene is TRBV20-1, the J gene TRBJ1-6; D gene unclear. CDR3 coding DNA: TGCAGTGCTAGAGAGGGGTATAATTCACCCCTCCACTTT. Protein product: CSAREGYNSPLHF.